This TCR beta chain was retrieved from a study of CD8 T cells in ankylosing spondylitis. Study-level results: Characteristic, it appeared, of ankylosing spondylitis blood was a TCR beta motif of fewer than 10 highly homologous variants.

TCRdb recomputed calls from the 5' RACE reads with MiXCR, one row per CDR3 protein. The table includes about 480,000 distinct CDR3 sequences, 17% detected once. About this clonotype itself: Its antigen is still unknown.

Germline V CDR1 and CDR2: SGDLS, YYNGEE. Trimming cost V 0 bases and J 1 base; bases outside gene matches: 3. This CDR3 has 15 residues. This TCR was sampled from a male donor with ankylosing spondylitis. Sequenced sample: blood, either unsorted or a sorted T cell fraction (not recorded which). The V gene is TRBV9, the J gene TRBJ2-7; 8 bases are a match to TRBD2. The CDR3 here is CASSVGPSGSYEQYF. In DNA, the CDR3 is TGTGCCAGCAGCGTAGGACCTAGCGGGTCCTACGAGCAGTACTTC. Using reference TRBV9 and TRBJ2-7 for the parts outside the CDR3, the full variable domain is DSGVTQTPKHLITATGQRVTLRCSPRSGDLSVYWYQQSLDQGLQFLIQYYNGEERAKGNILERFSAQQFPDLHSELNLSSLELGDSALYFCASSVGPSGSYEQYFGPGTRLTVT.